This TCR beta chain appears in the sequencing data of a study of blood T cells in healthy people across ages. The second PCR ran roughly 6 to 11 cycles with a sample-barcoded 5' primer and J-beta primers. Each CDR3 protein is one row after TCRdb ran MiXCR on the 5' RACE reads. The sample contains about 2 million distinct CDR3 sequences, about 50% of which appear only once. About this clonotype: The junction does not match germline at one end; this may be a read error.

This CDR3 comprises 13 residues. Germline CDR1 MNHEY, CDR2 SVGAGI. The material sequenced was blood. The source of this sequence is a woman aged 40 to 55 in good health. The chain uses TRBV6-5 and TRBJ1-5, with 7 bases lining up with TRBD1. Here the CDR3 DNA reads TGTGCTAGCAGCCCAGGGACAGATCAGCCCCAGCATTTT. Translated, it gives CASSPGTDQPQHF.